Listed here is a single T cell receptor beta chain. The antigen is undetermined. The data stem from a study of beta chain features in type 1 diabetes. In the study overall: No age, gender or cell yield differences were seen between patients and healthy donors. Across all samples, about 100,000,000 sorted cells were examined. Study-wide findings and caveats: Moderately but significantly shorter TCRB CDR3s were found in Type 1 diabetes patients in all four CD4+ subsets.

This CDR3 has 14 amino acids. Germline V gene data show CDR1 as SNHLY and CDR2 as FYNNEI. Trimming took 8 bases from V and 1 from J, leaving 11 bases between them. Investigators reverse transcribed all isolated RNA, so they sequenced expressed TCRB transcripts. Repertoires were generated with immunoSEQ multiplex PCR, while TCRdb's copy carries only in-frame clones and drops some. The sample includes more than 550,000 clones, over 12% of them seen just once. Using CD45RO/CCR7/CD25/CD127/CD95/CD27, CD4+ naive, central memory, regulatory and stem cell-like memory cells were sorted. The clonotype comes from a man between 18 and 29 years old with type 1 diabetes. The sample taken for sequencing was naive CD4+ T cells from blood. The chain employs TRBV2 and TRBJ2-2; D is undetermined. CDR3 coding DNA: TGTGCCAGCTCTGGGCAGGTGAACACCGGGGAGCTGTTTTTT. It specifies CASSGQVNTGELFF.